This T cell receptor beta chain was identified in a study of T cell responses to AZD1222 COVID-19 vaccine. Whole-study findings and limits: Nearly half of unique spike-specific TCRs reportedly avoided B.1.351 and B.1.1.7 mutated regions.

The CDR3 spans 14 residues. The V gene's germline CDR1 is SNHLY and CDR2 FYNNEI. Trimming removed 8 bases from V and 8 bases from J; junction bases left unmatched: 14. In regard to this clone: No antigen is known for it.

Sequencing used immunoSEQ multiplex PCR; TCRdb keeps in-frame clones, though not all of them. The sample lists approximately 120,000 clones; approximately 86% were seen once. The sample here was peripheral blood, taken on day 0 of MenACWY control vaccination. The V call is TRBV2, the J call TRBJ2-5; 7 bases match TRBD1. The TCR sequence derives from an adult in good health. The CDR3 spells CASGWGDRARTQYF. The CDR3 nucleotides read TGTGCCAGCGGTTGGGGCGACAGGGCTCGAACCCAGTACTTC.